Shown below are 9 T cell receptor beta chains from a single sample sequenced in a study of cytomegalovirus exposure and HLA in healthy donors. Amplification used 60 Vbeta primers and 13 Jbeta primers. Profiling relied on immunoSEQ multiplex PCR, and the TCRdb table lists in-frame clones only, not all of them. The sample contains approximately 140,000 clones, around 81% of which appear only once. The material sequenced was PBMCs. Receptors were obtained from a young man in good health and CMV-seronegative.

The rearrangement joins TRBV13 to TRBJ2-3; 7 bases line up with TRBD2. Germline CDR1 PRHDT, CDR2 FYEKMQ (reference sequence). The CDR3 contains 16 residues. The trim removed 4 bases at V and 3 bases at J, leaving 10 bases unmatched. The CDR3 DNA sequence: TGTGCCAGCAGCTGGCGGGAGATCGGGGTGACAGATACGCAGTATTTT. This gives the protein CASSWREIGVTDTQYF.

This clone was seen a few times. CDR3 DNA sequence: TGTGCCAGCAGCTTAACTCTAATCGAAAACAATCAGCCCCAGCATTTT. Its protein product is CASSLTLIENNQPQHF. V is TRBV5-5 and J is TRBJ1-5, with no clear D. This CDR3 is built from 16 residues. V was cut by 2 bases and J by 3 bases, with 15 bases left in between. The germline V gene has CDR1 SGHKS and CDR2 YYEKEE (reference sequence).

CDR3 region: CAWSGGQFYEQYF. CDR3 in DNA: TGTGCCTGGAGTGGAGGACAGTTCTACGAGCAGTACTTC. The chain combines TRBV30 with TRBJ2-7; tentatively, D is TRBD1 (6 bases). The germline gives CDR1 GTSNPN, CDR2 SVGIG (reference sequence). The CDR3 runs to 13 residues. V lost 1 base and J 3 bases, leaving 10 bases between the germline ends. The full variable domain, its missing parts supplied by reference TRBV30 and TRBJ2-7, is SQTIHQWPATLVQPVGSPLSLECTVEGTSNPNLYWYRQAAGRGLQLLFYSVGIGQISSEVPQNLSASRPQDRQFILSSKKLLLSDSGFYLCAWSGGQFYEQYFGPGTRLTVT.

V usage is TRBV7-9 and J usage is TRBJ1-4; D is uncertain. The germline V gene has CDR1 SEHNR and CDR2 FQNEAQ (reference sequence). The germline V and J ends were trimmed by 1 base and 5 bases, with 14 bases remaining between them. The CDR3 sequence is 16 residues long. The CDR3, as DNA: TGTGCCAGCAGCTTAGTCTCCCTGGGCGAAAATGAAAAACTGTTTTTT. It specifies CASSLVSLGENEKLFF.

V and J are TRBV7-2 and TRBJ2-4; tentative D call: TRBD2 (6 bases). The V gene's germline CDR1 is SGHTA and CDR2 FQGNSA. V was clipped by 0 bases and J by 9 bases, with 15 bases between them. CDR3 length: 15 amino acids. Written as DNA, the CDR3 is TGTGCCAGCAGCTTAGCGGGGCGGGGCGCAGGCATTCAGTACTTC. It specifies CASSLAGRGAGIQYF. Supplemented by reference TRBV7-2 and TRBJ2-4, the full variable domain reads GAGVSQSPSNKVTEKGKDVELRCDPISGHTALYWYRQSLGQGLEFLIYFQGNSAPDKSGLPSDRFSAERTGGSVSTLTIQRTQQEDSAVYLCASSLAGRGAGIQYFGAGTRLSVL.

V gene TRBV6-6 combines with J gene TRBJ1-5; D possibly corresponds to TRBD1 (5 bases). The V end was cut by 2 bases, the J end by 7 bases, with 9 bases between. Germline V gene data show CDR1 as MNHNY and CDR2 as SVGAGI (reference sequence). The CDR3 extends over 13 amino acids. CDR3 nucleotide sequence: TGTGCCAGCAGTTACGGCTCAGGGCAGCCCCAGCATTTT. Its translation is CASSYGSGQPQHF.

This clone was seen a single time. DNA of the CDR3: TGTGCCAGCAGCTTTCGTTCGGCAGGGGGAAACAATGAGCAGTTCTTC. It codes for CASSFRSAGGNNEQFF. The chain couples TRBV5-6 to TRBJ2-1; 7 bases map to TRBD1. This CDR3 has 16 amino acids. Germline V gives CDR1 SGHDT, CDR2 YYEEEE. The V and J ends lost 2 bases and 5 bases, in that order; junction bases with no gene match: 10.

This clone was observed a few times. This chain uses TRBV15 with TRBJ1-2; maybe TRBD1 (6 bases). Per the germline V gene, CDR1 is LNHNV and CDR2 is YYDKDF (reference sequence). CDR3 length: 19 residues. Trimming took 1 base from V and 2 from J, leaving 23 bases between them. The DNA of the CDR3 is TGTGCCACCAGCAGAGGAGAGAGCAGGGGCAGTTGGTACAACTATGGCTACACCTTC. This encodes CATSRGESRGSWYNYGYTF.

The chain recombines TRBV6-4 with TRBJ2-7, with TRBD1 identical over 9 bases. After removal of 8 bases from V and 0 bases from J, the junction contained 8 bases not matched to a gene. CDR3 length: 15 amino acids. Per germline, CDR1 MRHNA and CDR2 SNTAGT. CDR3 nucleotide sequence: TGTGCCAGCTCCGGATGGGACAGGGACTCCTACGAGCAGTACTTC. This encodes CASSGWDRDSYEQYF.